The 10 T cell receptor beta chains below were found in one sample sequenced in a study of blood T cell repertoires in COVID-19. TCRdb keeps only in-frame clones here, not all; method: immunoSEQ multiplex PCR. The table records hundreds of thousands of clones, about 88% of them present only once. Sequenced: peripheral blood. These TCRs come from a woman aged 45-65 years with COVID-19, enrolled during active disease.

The rearrangement joins TRBV6-6 to TRBJ2-1; D gene uncertain. The CDR3 extends over 12 amino acids. V was trimmed by 2 bases and J by 5 bases, leaving 4 bases between them. From germline, CDR1 is MNHNY and CDR2 SVGAGI (reference sequence). CDR3 in amino acids: CASSYRDNEQFF. CDR3 sequence (DNA): TGTGCCAGCAGTTACCGGGACAATGAGCAGTTCTTC.

This sequence joins TRBV9 and TRBJ2-3, with D perhaps matching TRBD1 (5 bases). Germline V gives CDR1 SGDLS, CDR2 YYNGEE. V was clipped by 0 bases and J by 3 bases, with 11 bases between them. There are 15 residues in the CDR3. The CDR3 nucleotides read TGTGCCAGCAGCGTAGGAGCCAGGGTAACAGATACGCAGTATTTT. Translated, it gives CASSVGARVTDTQYF.

This chain uses TRBV7-8 with TRBJ2-1; 7 bases agree with TRBD1. V lost 5 bases and J lost 9; bases outside the gene matches: 7. CDR1 SGHVS and CDR2 FQNEAQ come from the germline V gene. The CDR3 covers 13 residues. The CDR3 DNA follows: TGTGCCAGCAGCAACATACAGGGGCGTGAGCAGTTCTTC. It yields the protein CASSNIQGREQFF. The full variable domain, with the rest looked up from reference TRBV7-8 and TRBJ2-1, is GAGVSQSPRYKVAKRGQDVALRCDPISGHVSLFWYQQALGQGPEFLTYFQNEAQLDKSGLPSDRFFAERPEGSVSTLKIQRTQQEDSAVYLCASSNIQGREQFFGPGTRLTVL.

The chain carries TRBV7-2 and TRBJ1-1; 7 nucleotides align to TRBD1. V trimming: 5 bases; J trimming: 0 bases; junction bases outside the gene matches: 6. The germline V gene encodes CDR1 SGHTA and CDR2 FQGNSA. The CDR3 contains 15 residues. In DNA, the CDR3 is TGTGCCAGCAGCCCCAGGGGGGTGCTGAACACTGAAGCTTTCTTT. Encoded protein: CASSPRGVLNTEAFF.

A word on this clone: The same CDR3 is also encoded by other DNA sequences in this sample. V usage is TRBV30 and J usage is TRBJ2-6, with a possible D match to TRBD2 (5 bases). The CDR3 runs 15 residues. V was clipped by 2 bases and J by 0 bases, with 8 bases between them. Germline V gene sequence: CDR1 GTSNPN, CDR2 SVGIG (reference sequence). This CDR3 reads CAWSPGGSGANVLTF. As DNA, the CDR3 is TGTGCCTGGAGTCCTGGAGGCTCTGGGGCCAACGTCCTGACTTTC.

The J gene is TRBJ1-5, the V gene TRBV30; D perhaps matches TRBD1 (5 bases). This CDR3 is 16 amino acids long. Between the trimmed V and J ends, which lost 7 bases and 3 bases, there was a span of 22 bases. From germline, CDR1 is GTSNPN and CDR2 SVGIG (reference sequence). The CDR3, as DNA: TGTGCCTTTAAGAGCGCTCCGGGGGGGTCCAATCAGCCCCAGCATTTT. Translating gives CAFKSAPGGSNQPQHF.

The CDR3 sequence is CASRRRTGLNTEAFF. The CDR3 DNA is TGTGCCAGCAGACGAAGAACAGGGTTGAACACTGAAGCTTTCTTT. The genes are TRBV5-5 and TRBJ1-1; D is possibly TRBD1 (6 bases). This CDR3 comprises 15 residues. V lost 5 bases to trimming and J lost 0 bases, with 14 bases between them. The germline CDR1 and CDR2 sequences are SGHKS and YYEKEE (reference sequence).

The V call is TRBV10-3, the J call TRBJ1-3, with D hard to call. The CDR3 sequence is 15 residues long. Germline values: CDR1 ENHRY, CDR2 SYGVKD. Trimming left V 3 bases short and J 0 bases short, with 9 bases between. The CDR3 sequence is CAISEMPGSGNTIYF. Here the CDR3 DNA reads TGTGCCATCAGTGAAATGCCCGGCTCTGGAAACACCATATATTTT.

This chain joins TRBV2 and TRBJ1-1; 8 bases map to TRBD1. Trimming removed 4 bases from V and 4 bases from J; junction bases left unmatched: 8. The CDR3 has 15 amino acids. In germline, CDR1 is SNHLY, CDR2 FYNNEI. In nucleotides, the CDR3 is TGTGCCAGCAGTGTAGCAGGGGGCGCCGGCACTGAAGCTTTCTTT. Amino acids: CASSVAGGAGTEAFF.

The chain carries TRBV18 and TRBJ1-6; 9 nucleotides align to TRBD1. The CDR3 runs 14 residues. Germline V lookup: CDR1 KGHSH, CDR2 LQKENI. V shed 4 bases, J shed 8 bases, and the junction held 3 bases outside the gene matches. The CDR3 sequence: CASSQDRGDSPLHF. CDR3 nucleotide sequence: TGTGCCAGCTCACAGGACAGGGGTGATTCACCCCTCCACTTT. Supplemented by reference TRBV18 and TRBJ1-6, the full variable domain reads NAGVMQNPRHLVRRRGQEARLRCSPMKGHSHVYWYRQLPEEGLKFMVYLQKENIIDESGMPKERFSAEFPKEGPSILRIQQVVRGDSAAYFCASSQDRGDSPLHFGNGTRLTVT.